The source of this T cell receptor (beta chain) is a study of T cell responses to AZD1222 COVID-19 vaccine. Findings and limits, study-wide: Vaccine-related CD4 TCRs covered spike, predominating at 160-218 and 743-854. Compared with day 0, the breadth and depth of the Spike-specific TCR repertoire rose significantly after two doses of AZD1222. Donors, mostly white British, included more females; clonal diversity was possibly underestimated.

Recipients boosted at about 4 weeks or about 12 weeks are pooled. Some clones are missing from TCRdb's copy, which holds only in-frame ones; the method was immunoSEQ multiplex PCR. The sample contains roughly 150,000 clones, 80% to 95% of which appear only once. V lost 5 bases, J lost 2 bases, and 5 bases stayed unmatched. The CDR3 consists of 15 residues. Germline assignment: CDR1 SGHNT and CDR2 YENEEA. A note on this clone: Its antigen is unknown.

The chain links TRBV11-3 to TRBJ2-3, with TRBD2 identical over 9 bases. The source was peripheral blood, collected 28 days after the second AZD1222 dose. The sequence was collected from an adult who received the AZD1222 COVID-19 vaccine. CDR3 bases: TGTGCCAGCAGCCGAAGCGGGGGGCTCACAGATACGCAGTATTTT. Protein: CASSRSGGLTDTQYF. Full variable domain (remainder filled in from reference TRBV11-3 and TRBJ2-3): EAGVVQSPRYKIIEKKQPVAFWCNPISGHNTLYWYLQNLGQGPELLIRYENEEAVDDSQLPKDRFSAERLKGVDSTLKIQPAELGDSAVYLCASSRSGGLTDTQYFGPGTRLTVL.